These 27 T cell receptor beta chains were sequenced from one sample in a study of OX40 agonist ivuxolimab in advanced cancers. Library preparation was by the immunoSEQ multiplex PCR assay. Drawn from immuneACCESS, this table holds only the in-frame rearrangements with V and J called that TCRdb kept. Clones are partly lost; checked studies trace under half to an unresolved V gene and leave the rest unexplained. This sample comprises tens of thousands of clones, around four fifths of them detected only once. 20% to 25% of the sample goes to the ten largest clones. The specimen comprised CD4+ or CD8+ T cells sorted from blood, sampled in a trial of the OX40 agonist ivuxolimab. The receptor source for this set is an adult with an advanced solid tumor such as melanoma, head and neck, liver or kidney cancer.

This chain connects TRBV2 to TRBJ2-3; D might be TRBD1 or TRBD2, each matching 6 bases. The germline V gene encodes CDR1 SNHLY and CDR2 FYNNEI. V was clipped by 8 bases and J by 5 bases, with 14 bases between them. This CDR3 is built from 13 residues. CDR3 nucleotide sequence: TGTGCCAGCCAGAGGGGGGTCCAAGATACGCAGTATTTT. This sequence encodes CASQRGVQDTQYF.

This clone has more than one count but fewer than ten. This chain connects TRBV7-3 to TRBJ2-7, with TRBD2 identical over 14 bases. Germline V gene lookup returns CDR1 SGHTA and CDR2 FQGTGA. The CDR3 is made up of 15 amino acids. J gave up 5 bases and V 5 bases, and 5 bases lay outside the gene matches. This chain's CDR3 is CASSLGTSGSHEQYF. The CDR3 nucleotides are TGTGCCAGCAGCCTCGGGACTAGCGGGAGTCACGAGCAGTACTTC.

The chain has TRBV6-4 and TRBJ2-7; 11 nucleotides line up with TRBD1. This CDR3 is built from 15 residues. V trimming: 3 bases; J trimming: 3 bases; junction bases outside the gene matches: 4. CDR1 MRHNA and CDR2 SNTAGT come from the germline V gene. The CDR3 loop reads CASSEKGTGGYEQYF. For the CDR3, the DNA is TGTGCCAGCAGTGAAAAAGGGACAGGGGGCTACGAGCAGTACTTC.

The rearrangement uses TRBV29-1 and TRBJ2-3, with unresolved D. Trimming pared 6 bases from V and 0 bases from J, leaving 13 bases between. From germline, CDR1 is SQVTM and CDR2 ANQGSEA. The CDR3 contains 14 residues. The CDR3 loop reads CSVPWMDSTDTQYF. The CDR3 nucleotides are TGCAGCGTACCCTGGATGGATAGCACAGATACGCAGTATTTT.

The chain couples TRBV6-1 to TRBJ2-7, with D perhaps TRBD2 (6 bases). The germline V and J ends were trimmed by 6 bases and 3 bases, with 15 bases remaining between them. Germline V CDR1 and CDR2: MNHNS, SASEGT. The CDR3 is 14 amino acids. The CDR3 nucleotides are TGTGCCAGCAGGGGAACAGCGGGTGACTACGAGCAGTACTTC. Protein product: CASRGTAGDYEQYF.

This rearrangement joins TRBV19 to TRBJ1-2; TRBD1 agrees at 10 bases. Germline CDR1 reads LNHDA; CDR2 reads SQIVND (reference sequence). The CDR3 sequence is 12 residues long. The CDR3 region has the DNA TGTGCTGCGACGACAGGGGGCAGTGGCTACACCTTC. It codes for CAATTGGSGYTF.

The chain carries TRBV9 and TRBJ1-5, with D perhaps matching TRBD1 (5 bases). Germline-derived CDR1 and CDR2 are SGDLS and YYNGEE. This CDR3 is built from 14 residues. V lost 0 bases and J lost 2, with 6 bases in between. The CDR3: CASSVGGGNQPQHF. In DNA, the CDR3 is TGTGCCAGCAGCGTAGGGGGGGGCAATCAGCCCCAGCATTTT.

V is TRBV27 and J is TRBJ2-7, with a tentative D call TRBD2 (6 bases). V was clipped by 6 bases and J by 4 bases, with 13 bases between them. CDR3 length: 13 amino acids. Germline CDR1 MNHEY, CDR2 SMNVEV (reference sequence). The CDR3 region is CASSFAGQYEQYF. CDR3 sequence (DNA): TGTGCCAGCAGCTTTGCGGGGCAATACGAGCAGTACTTC.

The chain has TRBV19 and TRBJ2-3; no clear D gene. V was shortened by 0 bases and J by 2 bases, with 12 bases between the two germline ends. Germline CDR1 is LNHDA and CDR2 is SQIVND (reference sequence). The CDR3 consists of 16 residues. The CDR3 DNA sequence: TGTGCCAGTAGTATAGATCTCGAAGGCTACACAGATACGCAGTATTTT. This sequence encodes CASSIDLEGYTDTQYF.

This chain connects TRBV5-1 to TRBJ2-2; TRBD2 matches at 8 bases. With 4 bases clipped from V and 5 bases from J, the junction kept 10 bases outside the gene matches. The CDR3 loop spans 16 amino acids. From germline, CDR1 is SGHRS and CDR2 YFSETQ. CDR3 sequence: CASSDPGLGGTGELFF. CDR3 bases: TGCGCCAGCAGCGACCCGGGACTAGGGGGAACCGGGGAGCTGTTTTTT. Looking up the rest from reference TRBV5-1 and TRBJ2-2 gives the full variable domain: KAGVTQTPRYLIKTRGQQVTLSCSPISGHRSVSWYQQTPGQGLQFLFEYFSETQRNKGNFPGRFSGRQFSNSRSEMNVSTLELGDSALYLCASSDPGLGGTGELFFGEGSRLTVL.

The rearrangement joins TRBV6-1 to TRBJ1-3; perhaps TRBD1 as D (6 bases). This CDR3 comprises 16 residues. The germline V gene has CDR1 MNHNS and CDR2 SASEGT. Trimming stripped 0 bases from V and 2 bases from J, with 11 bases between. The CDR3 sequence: CASSEAPGGTGNTIYF. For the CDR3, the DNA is TGTGCCAGCAGTGAAGCACCGGGGGGCACTGGAAACACCATATATTTT.

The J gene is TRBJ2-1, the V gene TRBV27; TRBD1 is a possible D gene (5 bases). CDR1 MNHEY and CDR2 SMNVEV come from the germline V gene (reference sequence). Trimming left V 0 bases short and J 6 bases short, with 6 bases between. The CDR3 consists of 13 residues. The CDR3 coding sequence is TGTGCCAGCAGTTTATCCAGGGCCAATGAGCAGTTCTTC. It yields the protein CASSLSRANEQFF.

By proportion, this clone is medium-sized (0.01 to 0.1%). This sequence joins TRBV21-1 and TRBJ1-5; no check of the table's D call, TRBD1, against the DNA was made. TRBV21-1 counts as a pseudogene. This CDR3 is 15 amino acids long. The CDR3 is CASSKAGQGNQPQHF. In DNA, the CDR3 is TGTGCCAGCAGCAAAGCAGGACAGGGCAATCAGCCCCAGCATTTT.

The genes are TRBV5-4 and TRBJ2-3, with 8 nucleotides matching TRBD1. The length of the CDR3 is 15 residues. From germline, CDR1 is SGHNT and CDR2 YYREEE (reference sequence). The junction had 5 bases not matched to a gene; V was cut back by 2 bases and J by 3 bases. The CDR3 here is CASSFGQGFTDTQYF. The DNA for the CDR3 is TGTGCCAGCAGCTTCGGACAGGGTTTTACAGATACGCAGTATTTT. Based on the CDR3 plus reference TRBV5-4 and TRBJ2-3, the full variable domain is ETGVTQSPTHLIKTRGQQVTLRCSSQSGHNTVSWYQQALGQGPQFIFQYYREEENGRGNFPPRFSGLQFPNYSSELNVNALELDDSALYLCASSFGQGFTDTQYFGPGTRLTVL.

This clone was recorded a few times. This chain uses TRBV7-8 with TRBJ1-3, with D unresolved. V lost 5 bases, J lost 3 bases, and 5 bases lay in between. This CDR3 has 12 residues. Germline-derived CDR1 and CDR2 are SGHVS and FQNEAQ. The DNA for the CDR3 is TGTGCCAGCAGCGAATTTGGAAACACCATATATTTT. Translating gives CASSEFGNTIYF. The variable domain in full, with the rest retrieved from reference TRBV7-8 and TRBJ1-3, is GAGVSQSPRYKVAKRGQDVALRCDPISGHVSLFWYQQALGQGPEFLTYFQNEAQLDKSGLPSDRFFAERPEGSVSTLKIQRTQQEDSAVYLCASSEFGNTIYFGEGSWLTVV.

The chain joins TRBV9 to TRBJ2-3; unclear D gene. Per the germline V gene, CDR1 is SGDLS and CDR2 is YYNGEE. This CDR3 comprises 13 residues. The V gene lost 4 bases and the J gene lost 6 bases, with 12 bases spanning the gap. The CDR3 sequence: CASSSPDTDTQYF. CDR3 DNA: TGTGCCAGCAGCTCCCCCGACACGGATACGCAGTATTTT.

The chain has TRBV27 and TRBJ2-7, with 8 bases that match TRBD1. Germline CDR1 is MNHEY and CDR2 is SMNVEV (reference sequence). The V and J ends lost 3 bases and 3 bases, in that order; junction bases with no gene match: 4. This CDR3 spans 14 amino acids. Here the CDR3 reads CASSFGTGLYEQYF. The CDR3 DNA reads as TGTGCCAGCAGTTTCGGGACAGGACTCTACGAGCAGTACTTC.

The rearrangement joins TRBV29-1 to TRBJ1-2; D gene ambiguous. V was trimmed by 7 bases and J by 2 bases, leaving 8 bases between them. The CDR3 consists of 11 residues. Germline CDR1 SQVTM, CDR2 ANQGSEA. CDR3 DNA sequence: TGCAGCGCGGGGTTGAACTATGGCTACACCTTC. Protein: CSAGLNYGYTF.

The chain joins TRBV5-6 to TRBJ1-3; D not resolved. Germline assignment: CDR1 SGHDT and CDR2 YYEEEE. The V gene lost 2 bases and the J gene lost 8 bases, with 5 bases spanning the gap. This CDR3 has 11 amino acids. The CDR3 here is CASSFLDTIYF. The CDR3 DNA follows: TGTGCCAGCAGCTTTTTAGACACCATATATTTT.

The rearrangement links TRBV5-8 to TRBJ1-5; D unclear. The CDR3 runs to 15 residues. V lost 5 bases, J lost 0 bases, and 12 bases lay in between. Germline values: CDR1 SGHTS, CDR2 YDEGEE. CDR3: CASRELVYSNQPQHF. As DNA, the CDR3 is TGTGCCAGCAGGGAGCTAGTGTATAGCAATCAGCCCCAGCATTTT. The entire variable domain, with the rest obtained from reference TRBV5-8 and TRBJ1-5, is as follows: EAGVTQSPTHLIKTRGQQATLRCSPISGHTSVYWYQQALGLGLQFLLWYDEGEERNRGNFPPRFSGRQFPNYSSELNVNALELEDSALYLCASRELVYSNQPQHFGDGTRLSIL.

For the CDR3, the DNA is TGCGCCAGCAGCCAAGATAGATCCACCAACTACGAGCAGTACTTC. Its protein is CASSQDRSTNYEQYF. The chain uses TRBV4-3 and TRBJ2-7, with D unresolved. V was trimmed by 0 bases and J by 3 bases, leaving 12 bases between them. Germline V gene data show CDR1 as LGHNA and CDR2 as YSLEER. There are 15 residues in the CDR3.

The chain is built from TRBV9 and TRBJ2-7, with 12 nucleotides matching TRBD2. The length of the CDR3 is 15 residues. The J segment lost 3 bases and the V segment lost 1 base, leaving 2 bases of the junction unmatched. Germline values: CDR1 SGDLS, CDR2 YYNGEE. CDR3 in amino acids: CASSVLAGGGYEQYF. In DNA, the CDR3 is TGTGCCAGCAGCGTACTAGCGGGAGGGGGCTACGAGCAGTACTTC.

CDR3 coding DNA: TGTGCCAGCCGCGTGGGGACAGGGGACTCCTACGAGCAGTACTTC. This codes for CASRVGTGDSYEQYF. The chain carries TRBV2 and TRBJ2-7; 10 bases fit TRBD1. The CDR3 has 15 amino acids. J was trimmed by 0 bases and V by 8 bases; bases with no gene match: 7. The germline gives CDR1 SNHLY, CDR2 FYNNEI.

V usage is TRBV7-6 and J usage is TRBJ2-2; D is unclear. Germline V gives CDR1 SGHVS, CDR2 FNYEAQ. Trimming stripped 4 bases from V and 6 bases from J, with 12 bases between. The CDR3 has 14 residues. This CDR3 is CASSSLNGAGELFF. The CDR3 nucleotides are TGTGCCAGCAGCTCCTTAAATGGGGCCGGGGAGCTGTTTTTT.

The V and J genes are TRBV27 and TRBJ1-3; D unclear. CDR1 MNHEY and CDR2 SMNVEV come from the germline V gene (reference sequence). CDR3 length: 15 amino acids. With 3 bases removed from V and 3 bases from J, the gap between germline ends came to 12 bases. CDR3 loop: CASSFSAAVGNTIYF. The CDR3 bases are TGTGCCAGCAGTTTCTCGGCAGCAGTTGGAAACACCATATATTTT.

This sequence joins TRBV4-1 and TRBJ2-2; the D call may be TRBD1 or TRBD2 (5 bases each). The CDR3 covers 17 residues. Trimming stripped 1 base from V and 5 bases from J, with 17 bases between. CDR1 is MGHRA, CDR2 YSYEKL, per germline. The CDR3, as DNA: TGCGCCAGCAGCCAAGGGGGAGTAGGGGTGGGGACCGGGGAGCTGTTTTTT. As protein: CASSQGGVGVGTGELFF.

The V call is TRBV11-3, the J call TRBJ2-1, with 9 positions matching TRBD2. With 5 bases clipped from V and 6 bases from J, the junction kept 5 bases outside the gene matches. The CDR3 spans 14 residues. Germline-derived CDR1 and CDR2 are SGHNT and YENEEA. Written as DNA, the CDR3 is TGTGCCAGCAGCCCCGCGGGAGGGAGCAATGAGCAGTTCTTC. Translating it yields CASSPAGGSNEQFF.